This T cell receptor beta chain was sequenced in a study of cytomegalovirus exposure and HLA in healthy donors. Study-level findings and limits: The authors judged a highly shared variant cluster likely a sequencing artifact. A later analysis linked a missense DCLRE1C variant to TCR beta V- and J-gene trimming. Accurate predictions that matched the HLA-A and HLA-B alleles of most subjects were reportedly made from TCR beta sequences. Per published reports, the classifier diagnosed cytomegalovirus status with high specificity and sensitivity.

The PCR had 60 Vbeta and 13 Jbeta primers. The data were produced by immunoSEQ multiplex PCR, yet TCRdb's version contains in-frame clones alone and is incomplete. The table lists 210,000 or so clones, around four fifths of them singletons. Turning to this clone: Its antigen remains unidentified.

The source material was PBMCs. The clonotype was recovered from a boy aged 2 to 9 in good health and CMV-seronegative.

The CDR3 DNA reads as TGTGCCAGCAGTTGGGACAGGGATCCTGGGGCCAACGTCCTGACTTTC. The encoded protein is CASSWDRDPGANVLTF. V usage is TRBV2 and J usage is TRBJ2-6, with TRBD1 matching over 9 bases. The CDR3 is made up of 16 amino acids. The ends lost 5 bases at V and 2 bases at J; junction bases unmatched: 4. Germline CDR1 and CDR2: SNHLY and FYNNEI.